The 22 T cell receptor beta chains below come from one sample, sequenced in a study of cytomegalovirus exposure and HLA in healthy donors. Both 60 Vbeta primers and 13 Jbeta primers went into the PCR. The table came from immunoSEQ multiplex PCR; TCRdb's copy has only in-frame clones and leaves some out. The sample lists approximately 52,000 clones; roughly 71% were seen once. Sequencing was done on a sample of PBMCs. The source of these receptors is a man aged 40-50 years in good health and CMV-seropositive.

This clone showed up just a few times. The V gene is TRBV18, the J gene TRBJ2-5; no clear D gene. Germline V gene sequence: CDR1 KGHSH, CDR2 LQKENI. V lost 9 bases and J lost 6, with 23 bases in between. The CDR3 loop spans 15 amino acids. CDR3 region: CASSHGHTTLKTQYF. DNA for the CDR3: TGTGCCAGTTCCCACGGTCACACTACCTTGAAGACCCAGTACTTC.

The chain carries TRBV7-7 and TRBJ1-3; D is uncertain. V lost 4 bases to trimming and J lost 9 bases, with 13 bases between them. CDR1 SSHAT and CDR2 FNYEAQ come from the germline V gene (reference sequence). The CDR3 covers 13 residues. CDR3: CASSSGSTGTIYF. The CDR3 DNA sequence: TGTGCCAGCAGCTCCGGGTCGACGGGCACCATATATTTT. Together with reference TRBV7-7 and TRBJ1-3, the CDR3 gives the full variable domain: GAGVSQSPRYKVTKRGQDVTLRCDPISSHATLYWYQQALGQGPEFLTYFNYEAQPDKSGLPSDRFSAERPEGSISTLTIQRTEQRDSAMYRCASSSGSTGTIYFGEGSWLTVV.

The chain employs TRBV18 and TRBJ2-7, with TRBD1 matching over 12 bases. The CDR3 has 17 amino acids. J was trimmed by 2 bases and V by 3 bases; bases with no gene match: 8. The germline V gene has CDR1 KGHSH and CDR2 LQKENI. The DNA of the CDR3 is TGTGCCAGCTCACCCCGGGACAGGGGGCTTAGGCCCTACGAGCAGTACTTC. Translating gives CASSPRDRGLRPYEQYF.

The gene calls are TRBV7-9 and TRBJ2-3; 10 bases align to TRBD2. The CDR3 is 14 amino acids. Germline V lookup: CDR1 SEHNR, CDR2 FQNEAQ (reference sequence). V was pared by 5 bases and J by 3 bases, with 2 bases of the junction left unmatched. The CDR3 DNA reads TGTGCCAGCAGCCCACTAGCGGGGACAGATACGCAGTATTTT. It specifies CASSPLAGTDTQYF.

Only a few counts were recorded for this clone. The gene calls are TRBV7-6 and TRBJ2-7; 7 nucleotides align to TRBD1. Per germline, CDR1 SGHVS and CDR2 FNYEAQ. V lost 8 bases and J lost 7; bases outside the gene matches: 11. CDR3 length: 13 amino acids. The CDR3 coding sequence is TGTGCCAGCGGAACAGGGGTTAAAGGAGAGCAGTACTTC. It translates to CASGTGVKGEQYF.

This chain joins TRBV29-1 and TRBJ2-1, with D perhaps matching TRBD1 (5 bases). This CDR3 region has 16 residues. Deletions cut 4 bases from V and 6 bases from J, with 22 bases between. Germline V gene lookup returns CDR1 SQVTM and CDR2 ANQGSEA. For the CDR3, the DNA is TGCAGCGTTGGGACACAGGAACTATCCACCGCCAATGAGCAGTTCTTC. Residues: CSVGTQELSTANEQFF.

This rearrangement joins TRBV6-4 to TRBJ1-5; D perhaps matches TRBD1 (6 bases). Germline CDR1 and CDR2: MRHNA and SNTAGT. Trimming shortened V by 5 bases and J by 7 bases, and 12 bases separated the two germline ends. The CDR3 covers 13 residues. The CDR3 coding sequence is TGTGCCAGCAGTCGGACAGCAGCGCAGCCCCAGCATTTT. Amino acid sequence: CASSRTAAQPQHF.

The V call is TRBV2, the J call TRBJ1-2; TRBD1 might be the D (5 bases). Germline CDR1 SNHLY, CDR2 FYNNEI. There are 14 residues in the CDR3. V shed 10 bases and J shed 4 bases, with 19 bases lying between them. CDR3 DNA sequence: TGTGCCACCCTTTCTGAGCAGGGTGGCTATGGCTACACCTTC. It yields the protein CATLSEQGGYGYTF.

The chain joins TRBV2 to TRBJ2-5; TRBD2 aligns across 8 bases. J gave up 1 base and V 4 bases, and 5 bases lay outside the gene matches. CDR1 and CDR2 (germline): SNHLY, FYNNEI. The CDR3 extends over 15 amino acids. Here the CDR3 DNA reads TGTGCCAGCAGTGTGGTAGCGGGGCTCCAAGAGACCCAGTACTTC. Translation gives CASSVVAGLQETQYF.

This clone turned up a few times. The CDR3 spells CASSTNPRFGYTEAFF. The CDR3 bases are TGTGCCAGCAGTACGAATCCTAGATTTGGTTACACTGAAGCTTTCTTT. The J gene is TRBJ1-1, the V gene TRBV6-6, with D hard to call. The germline CDR1 and CDR2 sequences are MNHNY and SVGAGI (reference sequence). The V and J ends lost 5 bases and 3 bases respectively, with 19 bases between them. The CDR3 is made up of 16 amino acids.

This rearrangement joins TRBV6-6 to TRBJ2-2, with TRBD1 as a possible D gene (7 bases). Germline lookup yields CDR1 MNHNY and CDR2 SVGAGI (reference sequence). Trimming pared 6 bases from V and 7 bases from J, leaving 12 bases between. The CDR3 extends over 13 amino acids. CDR3: CASREGAGGELFF. CDR3 DNA sequence: TGTGCCAGCAGGGAGGGGGCCGGCGGGGAGCTGTTTTTT.

In its sample, this clone was seen a few times. CDR3 amino acids: CASSLELAGGPGELFF. The CDR3 DNA reads TGTGCCAGCAGCTTAGAGCTAGCGGGGGGGCCAGGGGAGCTGTTTTTT. This chain uses TRBV7-8 with TRBJ2-2; TRBD2 aligns across 12 bases. The CDR3 has 16 amino acids. J gave up 8 bases and V 1 base, and 5 bases lay outside the gene matches. Per germline, CDR1 SGHVS and CDR2 FQNEAQ. Supplemented by reference TRBV7-8 and TRBJ2-2, the full variable domain reads GAGVSQSPRYKVAKRGQDVALRCDPISGHVSLFWYQQALGQGPEFLTYFQNEAQLDKSGLPSDRFFAERPEGSVSTLKIQRTQQEDSAVYLCASSLELAGGPGELFFGEGSRLTVL.

The chain recombines TRBV6-1 with TRBJ1-2, with TRBD1 identical over 10 bases. The germline V gene encodes CDR1 MNHNS and CDR2 SASEGT. V lost 5 bases and J lost 4; bases outside the gene matches: 4. This CDR3 is 14 amino acids long. CDR3 protein: CASSRQGAVYGYTF. The DNA for the CDR3 is TGTGCCAGCAGTCGACAGGGGGCGGTCTATGGCTACACCTTC.

The chain is built from TRBV19 and TRBJ1-2; 7 bases agree with TRBD1. The CDR3 has 14 residues. Losses at the gene ends were 5 bases for V and 2 bases for J; bases not matched to a gene: 5. In germline, CDR1 is LNHDA, CDR2 SQIVND (reference sequence). In DNA, the CDR3 is TGTGCCAGTAGTCCTATGACAGGGAACTATGGCTACACCTTC. It is translated as CASSPMTGNYGYTF.

The chain has TRBV4-3 and TRBJ2-3; D unresolved. Trimming pared 0 bases from V and 2 bases from J, leaving 6 bases between. Germline values: CDR1 LGHNA, CDR2 YSLEER. The CDR3 contains 14 residues. Here the CDR3 reads CASSQDPNTDTQYF. CDR3 nucleotide sequence: TGCGCCAGCAGCCAAGATCCAAACACAGATACGCAGTATTTT.

The rearrangement uses TRBV6-6 and TRBJ1-2; D ambiguous. The ends were cut back, 2 bases at V and 8 bases at J, with 15 bases in the middle. The germline gives CDR1 MNHNY, CDR2 SVGAGI (reference sequence). CDR3 length: 14 residues. CDR3 loop: CASSYLTKAGGYTF. CDR3 bases: TGTGCCAGCAGTTACCTTACGAAAGCGGGGGGCTACACCTTC.

This chain joins TRBV7-9 and TRBJ1-6; 8 bases are shared with TRBD1. This CDR3 is 15 amino acids long. Germline V gene lookup returns CDR1 SEHNR and CDR2 FQNEAQ (reference sequence). Germline trimming cut 3 bases from V and 7 bases from J; bases unmatched to any gene: 5. The CDR3 reads CASSFVDRANSPLHF. The CDR3 nucleotides read TGTGCCAGCAGCTTCGTGGACAGGGCAAATTCACCCCTCCACTTT.

This clone was detected once. V is TRBV5-1 and J is TRBJ2-5; perhaps TRBD1 as D (6 bases). The germline V gene encodes CDR1 SGHRS and CDR2 YFSETQ. V gave up 4 bases and J gave up 5 bases, with 15 bases separating them. This CDR3 has 14 residues. The DNA for the CDR3 is TGCGCCAGCAGCGTAACAGGGCTCACGGAGACCCAGTACTTC. Protein: CASSVTGLTETQYF.

This chain connects TRBV10-3 to TRBJ2-3, with 7 positions matching TRBD2. The CDR3 contains 14 residues. CDR1 ENHRY and CDR2 SYGVKD come from the germline V gene. V shed 7 bases, J shed 4 bases, and the junction held 8 bases outside the gene matches. For the CDR3, the DNA is TGTGCCATCAATATGGGGGGGACTTCAGATACGCAGTATTTT. Translating it yields CAINMGGTSDTQYF.

The V and J genes are TRBV5-1 and TRBJ2-5; the D gene is possibly TRBD2 (5 bases). Germline V gene sequence: CDR1 SGHRS, CDR2 YFSETQ. This CDR3 comprises 14 residues. V gave up 0 bases and J gave up 1 base, with 7 bases separating them. CDR3 nucleotide sequence: TGCGCCAGCAGCTTGGGGCGGGTCCAAGAGACCCAGTACTTC. Translating it yields CASSLGRVQETQYF.

The chain joins TRBV5-4 to TRBJ2-7; the match to TRBD1 covers 7 bases. The V and J ends lost 0 bases and 6 bases, in that order; junction bases with no gene match: 3. This CDR3 has 13 residues. Germline assignment: CDR1 SGHNT and CDR2 YYREEE (reference sequence). The CDR3 nucleotides read TGTGCCAGCAGCTTGGACGGACAGGCCGAGCAGTACTTC. This gives the protein CASSLDGQAEQYF.

The chain uses TRBV30 and TRBJ1-6, with D possibly TRBD1 on 5 matching bases. The CDR3 sequence is 11 residues long. Trimming left V 4 bases short and J 9 bases short, with 7 bases between. Germline CDR1 GTSNPN, CDR2 SVGIG (reference sequence). The CDR3 spells CAWNRGSPLHF. The CDR3 bases are TGTGCCTGGAATAGGGGTTCACCCCTCCACTTT.